This is a list of T cell receptor beta chains from one sample in a study of T-cell memory formation after mild COVID-19. TCRdb ran MiXCR on the 5' RACE reads and lists one entry per CDR3 protein. There are about 150,000 distinct CDR3 sequences in the sample; under 15% occur only once, and 3% to 4% lies in the top ten. The sequencing input was PBMCs or a T cell subset sorted from them (not recorded which). These receptors came from a young man who had mild COVID-19 (a few samples of this study predate the infection). Cell type and time point are not known. Each CDR3 is given with its conserved first and last residue.

V gene	J gene	CDR3 protein
TRBV12-3/TRBV12-4	TRBJ1-2	CASSPGQRHYGYTF
TRBV6-2/TRBV6-3	TRBJ2-1	CASSHAGVRFF
TRBV7-2	TRBJ2-7	CASSSGGAAQYF
TRBV28	TRBJ2-3	CASSSGRRGVTDTQYF
TRBV29-1	TRBJ1-2	CSVRRIAGSYGYTF
TRBV15	TRBJ1-6	CATSRDRVGNSPLHF
TRBV5-1	TRBJ2-3	CASTTGGTDTQYF
TRBV6-5	TRBJ1-2	CASSYVRDYGYTF
TRBV5-1	TRBJ2-2	CASKETGDTGELFF
TRBV14	TRBJ1-1	CASSKRQGMNTEAFF
TRBV7-9	TRBJ2-7	CASSLGQGGEQYF
TRBV6-5	TRBJ1-5	CASSFWAGQPQHF
TRBV7-2	TRBJ1-6	CASSSGTDNSPLHF
TRBV5-1	TRBJ2-5	CASSSGLAGGEETQYF
TRBV2	TRBJ2-4	CASRGANIQYF
TRBV6-5	TRBJ2-3	CASSPRSGVSTDTQYF
TRBV5-1	TRBJ2-2	CASSLDGRMMGELFF
TRBV3-1	TRBJ1-1	CASSQNDRGTEAFF
TRBV12-3/TRBV12-4	TRBJ2-3	CASSPSGGAVDTQYF
TRBV7-2	TRBJ2-1	CASSLNNEQFF
TRBV7-2	TRBJ1-2	CASSLAATRANYGYTF
TRBV3-1	TRBJ2-5	CASSHLAGTSGGETQYF
TRBV4-2	TRBJ2-5	CASSQDHRGARETQYF
TRBV18	TRBJ2-7	CASSPPGGASYEQYF